This TCR beta chain was documented in a study of blood T cell repertoires in COVID-19. As concerns this clone: Other DNA sequences in the sample encode the same CDR3.

The length of the CDR3 is 13 residues. V was pared by 1 base and J by 2 bases, with 4 bases between. Germline V gene sequence: CDR1 SGHNT, CDR2 YENEEA. The protocol was immunoSEQ multiplex PCR, while the TCRdb copy is restricted to in-frame clones and leaves out a portion. This table has about 300,000 clones, approximately 91% appearing once. The clonotype comes from a woman in her twenties or thirties with COVID-19, enrolled during active disease. Sequenced material: peripheral blood. V gene TRBV11-3 combines with J gene TRBJ2-3, with no clear D. CDR3 coding DNA: TGTGCCAGCAGCTTAGGGGCCACAGATACGCAGTATTTT. This codes for CASSLGATDTQYF.